The 21 T cell receptor beta chains given below trace back to one sample, sequenced in a study of cytomegalovirus exposure and HLA in healthy donors. The PCR employed 60 Vbeta primers together with 13 Jbeta primers. TCRdb's table, derived via immunoSEQ multiplex PCR, lists solely in-frame clones and lacks some. The data contain 150,000 to 200,000 clones, roughly 88% of them seen just once; the ten biggest clones take up 6.4%. Sequencing was carried out using PBMCs. All receptors derive from a man between 50 and 59 years old in good health and CMV-seropositive.

V gene TRBV6-6 combines with J gene TRBJ2-2; 8 bases are a match to TRBD1. In germline, CDR1 is MNHNY, CDR2 SVGAGI (reference sequence). Trimming cost V 2 bases and J 3 bases; bases outside gene matches: 2. The CDR3 has 15 amino acids. The DNA for the CDR3 is TGTGCCAGCAGTTACGGACAGGGTTACACCGGGGAGCTGTTTTTT. The encoded protein is CASSYGQGYTGELFF.

This rearrangement joins TRBV5-5 to TRBJ1-2, with 7 nucleotides matching TRBD1. The CDR3 runs 13 residues. Germline V gene data show CDR1 as SGHKS and CDR2 as YYEKEE (reference sequence). V lost 4 bases to trimming and J lost 8 bases; unmatched junction nucleotides: 8. As DNA, the CDR3 is TGTGCCAGCAGCGCGTCGACAGGGACGGGCTACACCTTC. The encoded protein is CASSASTGTGYTF.

The chain employs TRBV27 and TRBJ2-5; 9 bases map to TRBD1. Germline CDR1 MNHEY, CDR2 SMNVEV (reference sequence). V lost 5 bases and J lost 5; bases outside the gene matches: 12. The CDR3 runs 16 residues. CDR3 nucleotides: TGTGCCAGCAGTAAGCTTGTGGGACAGGGATCGGAGACCCAGTACTTC. This translates into CASSKLVGQGSETQYF.

This CDR3 is CASSRIAGAFQETQYF. CDR3 DNA sequence: TGTGCCAGTAGTCGAATAGCGGGAGCGTTCCAAGAGACCCAGTACTTC. This sequence joins TRBV19 and TRBJ2-5, with 9 bases matching TRBD2. CDR1 and CDR2 from the germline V gene are LNHDA and SQIVND (reference sequence). The J segment lost 1 base and the V segment lost 5 bases, leaving 8 bases of the junction unmatched. The CDR3 extends over 16 amino acids.

V and J are TRBV27 and TRBJ1-4, with D perhaps matching TRBD1 (6 bases). The CDR3 runs to 13 residues. Between the trimmed V and J ends, which lost 5 bases and 8 bases, there was a span of 12 bases. Germline CDR1 and CDR2: MNHEY and SMNVEV (reference sequence). CDR3 amino acids: CASSHRVGEKLFF. The CDR3, as DNA: TGTGCCAGCAGTCACAGGGTGGGGGAAAAACTGTTTTTT.

V is TRBV27 and J is TRBJ1-5; D is perhaps TRBD1 (5 bases). Germline CDR1 and CDR2: MNHEY and SMNVEV (reference sequence). The CDR3 sequence is 13 residues long. Trimming pared 5 bases from V and 7 bases from J, leaving 12 bases between. The CDR3 nucleotides are TGTGCCAGCAGTCTAGGGGTCAGCCAGCCCCAGCATTTT. Translation: CASSLGVSQPQHF.

The rearrangement uses TRBV19 and TRBJ1-4; 10 nucleotides agree with TRBD1. V lost 7 bases, J lost 8 bases, and 7 bases stayed unmatched. Germline V gene lookup returns CDR1 LNHDA and CDR2 SQIVND (reference sequence). The CDR3 has 14 amino acids. CDR3 protein: CASTPTGGWEKLFF. The CDR3, as DNA: TGTGCCAGTACCCCGACAGGGGGCTGGGAAAAACTGTTTTTT.

This sequence joins TRBV9 and TRBJ1-6; 7 bases agree with TRBD1. Trimming removed 4 bases from V and 8 bases from J; junction bases left unmatched: 9. Germline V gene data show CDR1 as SGDLS and CDR2 as YYNGEE. The CDR3 loop spans 15 amino acids. This CDR3 is CASSPRQGWDSPLHF. The CDR3 DNA reads TGTGCCAGCAGCCCCCGACAGGGATGGGATTCACCCCTCCACTTT.

The V gene is TRBV6-1, the J gene TRBJ1-3; TRBD1 agrees at 10 bases. The CDR3 spans 16 residues. Germline V gene sequence: CDR1 MNHNS, CDR2 SASEGT. V dropped 2 bases and J dropped 4; count of bases not matched to a gene: 5. The CDR3 region has the DNA TGTGCCAGCAGTGAATGGCGGGACAGGGGAGGAAACACCATATATTTT. This sequence encodes CASSEWRDRGGNTIYF.

This chain joins TRBV7-9 and TRBJ2-2; D not certain. CDR3 length: 13 residues. V dropped 0 bases and J dropped 7 bases, with 6 bases sitting between them. CDR1 and CDR2 from the germline V gene are SEHNR and FQNEAQ (reference sequence). The CDR3 spells CASSLANSGELFF. The CDR3 region has the DNA TGTGCCAGCAGCTTAGCGAATAGCGGGGAGCTGTTTTTT.

This clone was detected a few times. The rearrangement joins TRBV19 to TRBJ1-1, with D maybe TRBD1 (6 bases). CDR1 is LNHDA, CDR2 SQIVND, per germline (reference sequence). The CDR3 has 13 residues. The V end lost 8 bases, the J end lost 5 bases, and 15 bases lay between the germline ends. CDR3 region: CASQGGGGTEAFF. Written as DNA, the CDR3 is TGTGCCAGTCAAGGGGGGGGAGGGACTGAAGCTTTCTTT.

This chain uses TRBV5-6 with TRBJ2-1, with 12 bases fitting TRBD2. CDR3 size: 15 residues. The ends lost 0 bases at V and 6 bases at J; junction bases unmatched: 1. Germline lookup yields CDR1 SGHDT and CDR2 YYEEEE. The CDR3 is CASSLELAGGNEQFF. The CDR3 coding sequence is TGTGCCAGCAGCTTGGAACTAGCGGGGGGCAATGAGCAGTTCTTC. The variable domain in full, with the rest retrieved from reference TRBV5-6 and TRBJ2-1, is DAGVTQSPTHLIKTRGQQVTLRCSPKSGHDTVSWYQQALGQGPQFIFQYYEEEERQRGNFPDRFSGHQFPNYSSELNVNALLLGDSALYLCASSLELAGGNEQFFGPGTRLTVL.

The chain employs TRBV4-1 and TRBJ1-1, with 9 bases aligning to TRBD1. Germline trimming cut 0 bases from V and 5 bases from J; bases unmatched to any gene: 4. The germline CDR1 and CDR2 sequences are MGHRA and YSYEKL. This CDR3 region has 15 residues. Written as DNA, the CDR3 is TGCGCCAGCAGCCAAGAGAACAGGGGGCATACTGAAGCTTTCTTT. Its translation: CASSQENRGHTEAFF.

This clone was picked up a small number of times. The rearrangement links TRBV4-2 to TRBJ2-5; 7 nucleotides agree with TRBD1. The CDR3 runs 13 residues. V lost 4 bases to trimming and J lost 1 base; unmatched junction nucleotides: 0. Germline V CDR1 and CDR2: LGHNA, YNFKEQ. The CDR3 DNA reads as TGTGCCAGCAGCCGACAGGGCCAAGAGACCCAGTACTTC. Translating gives CASSRQGQETQYF.

The V call is TRBV6-1, the J call TRBJ2-3; D is possibly TRBD1 (6 bases). Trimming left V 2 bases short and J 0 bases short, with 12 bases between. Germline CDR1 MNHNS, CDR2 SASEGT. This CDR3 region has 16 residues. Here the CDR3 reads CASSEQGIPSTDTQYF. The CDR3 DNA reads TGTGCCAGCAGTGAACAGGGGATTCCTAGCACAGATACGCAGTATTTT.

V usage is TRBV21-1 and J usage is TRBJ2-7; whether TRBD2, the table's D call, matches the DNA was not checked. TRBV21-1 corresponds to a pseudogene. The CDR3 contains 16 residues. The CDR3 DNA sequence: TGTGCCAGCAGCAAAGAGGGGGGACTAGCGGGAAAGGAGCAGTACGTC. This gives the protein CASSKEGGLAGKEQYV.

The rearrangement uses TRBV6-1 and TRBJ1-2; 10 bases match TRBD1. V dropped 4 bases and J dropped 1; count of bases not matched to a gene: 0. Per germline, CDR1 MNHNS and CDR2 SASEGT. There are 14 residues in the CDR3. CDR3 sequence (DNA): TGTGCCAGCAGTGGGGACAGGGGTAACTATGGCTACACCTTC. It yields the protein CASSGDRGNYGYTF.

DNA of the CDR3: TGCGCCAGCAGCCAAGACGGGGCGGGGGGGGGAGATACGCAGTATTTT. It translates to CASSQDGAGGGDTQYF. V usage is TRBV4-1 and J usage is TRBJ2-3; 9 bases agree with TRBD2. The germline gives CDR1 MGHRA, CDR2 YSYEKL. The ends lost 0 bases at V and 5 bases at J; junction bases unmatched: 6. This CDR3 has 16 residues.

V gene TRBV30 combines with J gene TRBJ1-1; D might be TRBD1 (5 bases). V was cut by 3 bases and J by 5 bases, with 13 bases left in between. Germline loops: CDR1 GTSNPN, CDR2 SVGIG (reference sequence). The CDR3 contains 13 residues. The chain's CDR3 is CAWSIGGGTEAFF. The CDR3 DNA sequence: TGTGCCTGGAGCATCGGTGGGGGGACTGAAGCTTTCTTT.

This clone was observed a handful of times. The chain recombines TRBV2 with TRBJ1-4; TRBD1 agrees at 7 bases. The CDR3 is 14 amino acids. The J segment lost 2 bases and the V segment lost 5 bases, leaving 2 bases of the junction unmatched. Germline CDR1 is SNHLY and CDR2 is FYNNEI. CDR3 region: CASSTGVTNEKLFF. The CDR3, as DNA: TGTGCCAGCAGTACAGGGGTGACTAATGAAAAACTGTTTTTT.

This clone was observed a handful of times. The V gene is TRBV11-3, the J gene TRBJ1-2, with 7 bases matching TRBD1. Germline loops: CDR1 SGHNT, CDR2 YENEEA. The CDR3 spans 16 residues. After removal of 7 bases from V and 3 bases from J, the junction contained 14 bases not matched to a gene. CDR3 amino acids: CASTPPYRGRYYGYTF. The DNA of the CDR3 is TGTGCCAGCACCCCTCCTTACAGGGGTCGATACTATGGCTACACCTTC.